A single sample is the source of the 29 T cell receptor beta chains below, sequenced in a study of CD8 T cells in Susac syndrome. Random hexamers were used to reverse transcribe about 0.45 to 1 ug of RNA. Each CDR3 protein gets one entry after TCRdb re-called the immunoSEQ multiplex PCR reads with MiXCR. The table includes under 250,000 distinct CDR3 sequences, roughly 93% detected once. Sequenced input: CD4+ T cells from PBMCs. These receptors came from a human donor with multiple sclerosis.

The chain couples TRBV29-1 to TRBJ2-3, with 10 bases matching TRBD2. V lost 4 bases, J lost 0 bases, and 1 base stayed unmatched. CDR1 is SQVTM, CDR2 ANQGSEA, per germline. CDR3 length: 14 residues. The CDR3 reads CSVASGGSTDTQYF. In DNA, the CDR3 is TGCAGCGTTGCTAGCGGGGGCAGCACAGATACGCAGTATTTT.

V usage is TRBV29-1 and J usage is TRBJ2-1; 8 positions agree with TRBD1. Looked up from germline, CDR1 is SQVTM and CDR2 is ANQGSEA. This CDR3 is 13 amino acids long. J gave up 3 bases and V 7 bases, and 5 bases lay outside the gene matches. CDR3 in amino acids: CSARGQGYNEQFF. In DNA form, the CDR3 reads TGCAGCGCTAGAGGACAGGGCTACAATGAGCAGTTCTTC.

The chain carries TRBV9 and TRBJ2-2; 7 bases fit TRBD2. Germline lookup yields CDR1 SGDLS and CDR2 YYNGEE. Trimming took 4 bases from V and 4 from J; bases not matched to a gene: 7. This CDR3 spans 15 amino acids. DNA of the CDR3: TGTGCCAGCAGCCCCGGGATAGCGGGCACCGGGGAGCTGTTTTTT. Its translation: CASSPGIAGTGELFF.

The V and J genes are TRBV2 and TRBJ2-7; D is ambiguous. Trimming shortened V by 1 base and J by 2 bases, and 12 bases separated the two germline ends. The CDR3 covers 15 residues. Germline V gene data show CDR1 as SNHLY and CDR2 as FYNNEI. DNA of the CDR3: TGTGCCAGCAGTGAAGTGGGTACATCCGCCTACGAGCAGTACTTC. It yields the protein CASSEVGTSAYEQYF.

The chain couples TRBV4-1 to TRBJ2-3; D is uncertain. From germline, CDR1 is MGHRA and CDR2 YSYEKL. Trimming removed 5 bases from V and 4 bases from J, with 10 bases in between. The CDR3 runs to 13 residues. The CDR3 sequence is CASSIKGADTQYF. CDR3 DNA: TGCGCCAGCAGCATCAAGGGTGCAGATACGCAGTATTTT.

The genes are TRBV29-1 and TRBJ2-2; D uncertain. Trimming stripped 4 bases from V and 2 bases from J, with 5 bases between. Germline V gives CDR1 SQVTM, CDR2 ANQGSEA. This CDR3 contains 12 residues. The CDR3, as DNA: TGCAGCGTTGGAAGAAACACCGGGGAGCTGTTTTTT. Amino acids: CSVGRNTGELFF.

V and J are TRBV5-1 and TRBJ2-5, with unresolved D. This CDR3 is built from 13 residues. Per the germline V gene, CDR1 is SGHRS and CDR2 is YFSETQ. V was clipped by 5 bases and J by 3 bases, with 11 bases between them. The CDR3: CASSFPNEETQYF. DNA of the CDR3: TGCGCCAGCAGTTTCCCTAACGAAGAGACCCAGTACTTC.

This chain links TRBV20-1 with TRBJ2-3; 7 nucleotides line up with TRBD2. The trim removed 2 bases at V and 6 bases at J, leaving 14 bases unmatched. The CDR3 runs 16 residues. Germline-derived CDR1 and CDR2 are DFQATT and SNEGSKA (reference sequence). The CDR3 protein is CSARNERGNPGDTQYF. The CDR3 nucleotides read TGCAGTGCTAGAAACGAGCGGGGTAACCCGGGGGATACGCAGTATTTT.

This chain uses TRBV5-1 with TRBJ1-4, with D perhaps matching TRBD1 (5 bases). This CDR3 is 15 amino acids long. Germline values: CDR1 SGHRS, CDR2 YFSETQ. V lost 4 bases and J lost 6, with 16 bases in between. This chain's CDR3 is CASSGDLGTDEKLFF. In DNA, the CDR3 is TGCGCCAGCAGCGGGGACCTTGGGACGGATGAAAAACTGTTTTTT.

The chain is built from TRBV7-2 and TRBJ2-3, with TRBD2 matching 7 bases. There are 16 residues in the CDR3. Looked up from germline, CDR1 is SGHTA and CDR2 is FQGNSA. V shed 2 bases and J 2 bases; nucleotides not matched to a gene: 7. CDR3 DNA: TGTGCCAGCAGCTTACAGCGGGACGCCTCCACAGATACGCAGTATTTT. It specifies CASSLQRDASTDTQYF.

The chain recombines TRBV12-3 or TRBV12-4 with TRBJ1-4; 7 bases align to TRBD1. V dropped 5 bases and J dropped 8; count of bases not matched to a gene: 11. The CDR3 consists of 15 residues. Here the CDR3 DNA reads TGTGCCAGCAGTCCCGACAGGGCGCTAGGGGAAAAACTGTTTTTT. Amino acid sequence: CASSPDRALGEKLFF.

The gene calls are TRBV5-6 and TRBJ1-2, with TRBD1 matching 8 bases. CDR3 size: 13 residues. V lost 1 base, J lost 7 bases, and 3 bases stayed unmatched. From germline, CDR1 is SGHDT and CDR2 YYEEEE. The CDR3 DNA reads TGTGCCAGCAGCTTGCCAGGGGGCAGTGGCTACACCTTC. Protein sequence: CASSLPGGSGYTF.

The chain couples TRBV30 to TRBJ2-2; 10 bases map to TRBD1. The CDR3 sequence is 15 residues long. Losses at the gene ends were 3 bases for V and 3 bases for J; bases not matched to a gene: 4. CDR1 is GTSNPN and CDR2 is SVGIG in the germline V gene (reference sequence). The CDR3 sequence is CAWSRTGGDTGELFF. The DNA of the CDR3 is TGTGCCTGGAGCCGGACAGGGGGGGACACCGGGGAGCTGTTTTTT. The entire variable domain, with the rest obtained from reference TRBV30 and TRBJ2-2, is as follows: SQTIHQWPATLVQPVGSPLSLECTVEGTSNPNLYWYRQAAGRGLQLLFYSVGIGQISSEVPQNLSASRPQDRQFILSSKKLLLSDSGFYLCAWSRTGGDTGELFFGEGSRLTVL.

This clonotype was recorded once. This chain links TRBV7-8 with TRBJ2-1; 11 bases match TRBD2. Trimming removed 4 bases from V and 5 bases from J; junction bases left unmatched: 4. This CDR3 comprises 15 residues. CDR1 and CDR2 from the germline V gene are SGHVS and FQNEAQ. The CDR3 loop reads CASSYGLAGHNEQFF. CDR3 bases: TGTGCCAGCAGCTATGGACTAGCGGGCCACAATGAGCAGTTCTTC.

This clonotype was observed a few times. J is TRBJ2-5 and V is TRBV5-6; D may correspond to TRBD1 or TRBD2 (5 bases each). The ends were cut back, 2 bases at V and 5 bases at J, with 10 bases in the middle. The CDR3 totals 13 residues. Germline V gene lookup returns CDR1 SGHDT and CDR2 YYEEEE. CDR3 amino acids: CASSLGTVETQYF. The CDR3, as DNA: TGTGCCAGCAGCTTAGGGACGGTGGAGACCCAGTACTTC.

The chain uses TRBV14 and TRBJ2-1; D is possibly TRBD2 (5 bases). Trimming removed 4 bases from V and 0 bases from J, with 7 bases in between. From germline, CDR1 is SGHDN and CDR2 FVKESK. The length of the CDR3 is 14 residues. CDR3 coding DNA: TGTGCCAGCAGCCCAGACTACTCCTACAATGAGCAGTTCTTC. Protein sequence: CASSPDYSYNEQFF.

The genes are TRBV4-1 and TRBJ2-3; a possible D gene is TRBD2 (6 bases). The CDR3 is 16 residues long. Germline V gene data show CDR1 as MGHRA and CDR2 as YSYEKL. Trimming pared 2 bases from V and 4 bases from J, leaving 16 bases between. The CDR3 nucleotides are TGCGCCAGCAGCCAATCGGGAGCGCTCTCGGCAGATACGCAGTATTTT. As protein: CASSQSGALSADTQYF.

V and J are TRBV27 and TRBJ2-7; 7 nucleotides match TRBD1. The CDR3 has 13 amino acids. V shed 2 bases, J shed 6 bases, and the junction held 4 bases outside the gene matches. The germline V gene has CDR1 MNHEY and CDR2 SMNVEV (reference sequence). The CDR3 nucleotides read TGTGCCAGCAGTTTACGACAGGGTTTCGAGCAGTACTTC. It specifies CASSLRQGFEQYF.

The chain employs TRBV5-1 and TRBJ1-2; D not certain. Trimming took off 0 bases at V and 8 bases at J, with 14 bases between the two ends. CDR1 is SGHRS, CDR2 YFSETQ, per germline. The CDR3 spans 14 residues. This CDR3 is CASSLDAATGGYTF. The CDR3 DNA follows: TGCGCCAGCAGCTTGGATGCGGCAACCGGGGGCTACACCTTC.

This sequence joins TRBV6-1 and TRBJ1-1; D is possibly TRBD1 (5 bases). V lost 10 bases and J lost 2, with 20 bases in between. CDR1 is MNHNS and CDR2 is SASEGT in the germline V gene. The CDR3 is made up of 15 amino acids. The CDR3 sequence is CATTVGQGPNTEAFF. For the CDR3, the DNA is TGTGCCACCACCGTTGGTCAGGGCCCCAACACTGAAGCTTTCTTT.

The chain couples TRBV7-2 to TRBJ2-3; TRBD1 or TRBD2 may be the D gene (6 bases each). Trimming took off 4 bases at V and 2 bases at J, with 22 bases between the two ends. There are 18 residues in the CDR3. Germline loops: CDR1 SGHTA, CDR2 FQGNSA. As DNA, the CDR3 is TGTGCCAGCAGCTCCCTAGAGGGGGGCTTCTTGGACACAGATACGCAGTATTTT. Translated, it gives CASSSLEGGFLDTDTQYF.

The V and J genes are TRBV12-3 or TRBV12-4 and TRBJ2-7; D not certain. Trimming pared 3 bases from V and 6 bases from J, leaving 12 bases between. The CDR3 extends over 13 amino acids. The CDR3 nucleotides are TGTGCCAGCAGTTTCTCCCAGGACCGCGAGCAGTACTTC. This codes for CASSFSQDREQYF.

The chain carries TRBV5-6 and TRBJ2-1; D is unresolved. Trimming removed 7 bases from V and 5 bases from J, with 13 bases in between. The CDR3 is made up of 13 amino acids. CDR1 is SGHDT, CDR2 YYEEEE, per germline. The chain's CDR3 is CASHEVVNNEQFF. CDR3 nucleotides: TGTGCCAGCCATGAGGTGGTCAACAATGAGCAGTTCTTC.

The J gene is TRBJ2-7, the V gene TRBV12-3 or TRBV12-4; a possible D gene is TRBD1 (6 bases). The ends were cut back, 3 bases at V and 3 bases at J, with 9 bases in the middle. The CDR3 length is 13 residues. As DNA, the CDR3 is TGTGCCAGCAGTTTTAACAGGGACTACGAGCAGTACTTC. It yields the protein CASSFNRDYEQYF.

The V and J genes are TRBV6-5 and TRBJ2-7; tentative D call: TRBD1 (6 bases). The germline gives CDR1 MNHEY, CDR2 SVGAGI. The CDR3 loop spans 13 amino acids. V lost 4 bases to trimming and J lost 3 bases, with 10 bases between them. The DNA for the CDR3 is TGTGCCAGCAGTTCAGGCAGGGGCTACGAGCAGTACGTC. It specifies CASSSGRGYEQYV.

This clonotype came up a few times. The chain's CDR3 is CASSQVHTGELFF. DNA for the CDR3: TGTGCCAGCAGCCAAGTTCACACCGGGGAGCTGTTTTTT. This sequence joins TRBV14 and TRBJ2-2; unclear D gene. CDR3 length: 13 amino acids. The V gene's germline CDR1 is SGHDN and CDR2 FVKESK. V gave up 1 base and J gave up 3 bases, with 3 bases separating them.

The CDR3 nucleotides read TGTGCCAGCAGCCCAGAGGTGGGGAACAGGGCTGAAGCTTTCTTT. Translation: CASSPEVGNRAEAFF. The genes are TRBV3-1 and TRBJ1-1, with D possibly matching TRBD1 (6 bases). V was trimmed by 4 bases and J by 6 bases, leaving 18 bases between them. The length of the CDR3 is 15 residues. The germline CDR1 and CDR2 sequences are LGHDT and YNNKEL (reference sequence).

The rearrangement links TRBV7-9 to TRBJ2-5, with TRBD2 identical over 9 bases. CDR3 length: 15 amino acids. Looked up from germline, CDR1 is SEHNR and CDR2 is FQNEAQ (reference sequence). J gave up 4 bases and V 4 bases, and 7 bases lay outside the gene matches. The CDR3 bases are TGTGCCAGCAGCTCCCTGGCGGGAGGGCGAGAGACCCAGTACTTC. This sequence encodes CASSSLAGGRETQYF. Full variable domain (rest looked up from reference TRBV7-9 and TRBJ2-5): DTGVSQNPRHKITKRGQNVTFRCDPISEHNRLYWYRQTLGQGPEFLTYFQNEAQLEKSRLLSDRFSAERPKGSFSTLEIQRTEQGDSAMYLCASSSLAGGRETQYFGPGTRLLVL.

This clonotype was detected a few times. This chain uses TRBV7-2 with TRBJ2-5; D not resolved. The germline CDR1 and CDR2 sequences are SGHTA and FQGNSA. The length of the CDR3 is 13 residues. Between the trimmed V and J ends, which lost 2 bases and 2 bases, there was a span of 6 bases. Here the CDR3 reads CASSLSFQETQYF. Here the CDR3 DNA reads TGTGCCAGCAGCTTATCATTTCAAGAGACCCAGTACTTC.